Below are 8 T cell receptor beta chains sequenced from a single sample in a study of technical replicates of blood from a few donors. Produced via immunoSEQ multiplex PCR; TCRdb's table is partial and in-frame only. The repertoire holds 65,000 to 75,000 clones, about 90% seen once, with about 5.5% in the top ten. The sample consisted of PBMCs. These receptors were taken from a human donor in good health. Some clones in this sample may be carry-over from other donors' samples.

This clone was observed once. The V and J genes are TRBV7-2 and TRBJ1-3; 7 nucleotides line up with TRBD1. This CDR3 comprises 15 residues. In germline, CDR1 is SGHTA, CDR2 FQGNSA. Losses at the gene ends were 1 base for V and 2 bases for J; bases not matched to a gene: 2. CDR3 in amino acids: CASSLVGQTGNTIYF. The CDR3 DNA reads TGTGCCAGCAGCTTAGTGGGACAGACTGGAAACACCATATATTTT.

The V and J genes are TRBV6-1 and TRBJ1-4; 10 nucleotides agree with TRBD1. The ends lost 3 bases at V and 8 bases at J; junction bases unmatched: 6. The germline V gene has CDR1 MNHNS and CDR2 SASEGT. The CDR3 has 15 residues. The CDR3 is CASSDGQGVWEKLFF. The CDR3 DNA follows: TGTGCCAGCAGTGACGGACAGGGGGTTTGGGAAAAACTGTTTTTT.

The V gene is TRBV9, the J gene TRBJ1-2, with 8 bases identical to TRBD1. Trimming took 2 bases from V and 4 from J; bases not matched to a gene: 4. Germline CDR1 and CDR2: SGDLS and YYNGEE. The CDR3 is 14 residues long. The CDR3 sequence: CASSVQGAIYGYTF. DNA for the CDR3: TGTGCCAGCAGCGTCCAGGGGGCCATCTATGGCTACACCTTC.

This chain connects TRBV11-2 to TRBJ2-5, with TRBD2 matching 9 bases. Germline V gives CDR1 SGHAT, CDR2 FQNNGV. Trimming took 2 bases from V and 0 from J; bases not matched to a gene: 4. The CDR3 is 16 amino acids. For the CDR3, the DNA is TGTGCCAGCAGCTTATCTAGCGGGACGTACCAAGAGACCCAGTACTTC. Translating gives CASSLSSGTYQETQYF.

This sequence joins TRBV2 and TRBJ2-3; 13 positions agree with TRBD2. Germline loops: CDR1 SNHLY, CDR2 FYNNEI. With 0 bases clipped from V and 0 bases from J, the junction kept 6 bases outside the gene matches. CDR3 length: 19 amino acids. As DNA, the CDR3 is TGTGCCAGCAGTGAAGCACGACTAGCGGGGGGACCTAGCACAGATACGCAGTATTTT. Translation gives CASSEARLAGGPSTDTQYF.

The chain recombines TRBV21-1 with TRBJ1-5. TRBV21-1 is assigned pseudogene status. There are 19 residues in the CDR3. The CDR3 coding sequence is TGTGCCAGCAGCAAAGGGGGAGTGGGTGAAAAGGTGGCTGGACAGCCCCAGCATTTT. Its translation is CASSKGGVGEKVAGQPQHF.

This sequence joins TRBV14 and TRBJ2-7, with TRBD2 as a possible D gene (6 bases). CDR1 and CDR2 from the germline V gene are SGHDN and FVKESK. V dropped 5 bases and J dropped 3 bases, with 11 bases sitting between them. This CDR3 contains 13 residues. The CDR3 spells CASSYRESYEQYF. CDR3 nucleotides: TGTGCCAGCAGCTACCGGGAGAGCTACGAGCAGTACTTC.

The chain uses TRBV2 and TRBJ2-3; D might be TRBD2 (5 bases). In germline, CDR1 is SNHLY, CDR2 FYNNEI. CDR3 length equals 15 residues. Trimming removed 10 bases at V and 0 bases at J, with 17 bases between. This CDR3 reads CATQRESVSTDTQYF. CDR3 in DNA: TGTGCCACCCAAAGGGAGAGCGTAAGCACAGATACGCAGTATTTT.